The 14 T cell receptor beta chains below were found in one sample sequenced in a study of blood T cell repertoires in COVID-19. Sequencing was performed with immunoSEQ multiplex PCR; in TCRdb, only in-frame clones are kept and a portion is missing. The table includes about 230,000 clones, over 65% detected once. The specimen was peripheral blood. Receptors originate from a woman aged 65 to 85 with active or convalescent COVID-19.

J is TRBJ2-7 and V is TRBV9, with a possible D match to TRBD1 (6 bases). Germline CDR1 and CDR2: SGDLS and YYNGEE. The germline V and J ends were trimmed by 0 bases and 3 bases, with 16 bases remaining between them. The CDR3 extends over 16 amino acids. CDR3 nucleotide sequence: TGTGCCAGCAGCGTAGGGTTAGGGGACACCGACTACGAGCAGTACTTC. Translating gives CASSVGLGDTDYEQYF. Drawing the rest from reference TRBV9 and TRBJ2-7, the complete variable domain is DSGVTQTPKHLITATGQRVTLRCSPRSGDLSVYWYQQSLDQGLQFLIQYYNGEERAKGNILERFSAQQFPDLHSELNLSSLELGDSALYFCASSVGLGDTDYEQYFGPGTRLTVT.

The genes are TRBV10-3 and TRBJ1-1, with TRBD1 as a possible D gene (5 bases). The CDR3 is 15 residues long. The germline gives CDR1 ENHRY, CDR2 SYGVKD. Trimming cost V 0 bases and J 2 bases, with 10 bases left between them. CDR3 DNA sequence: TGTGCCATCAGTGAGTCAGTGACAGTTAACACTGAAGCTTTCTTT. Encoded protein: CAISESVTVNTEAFF.

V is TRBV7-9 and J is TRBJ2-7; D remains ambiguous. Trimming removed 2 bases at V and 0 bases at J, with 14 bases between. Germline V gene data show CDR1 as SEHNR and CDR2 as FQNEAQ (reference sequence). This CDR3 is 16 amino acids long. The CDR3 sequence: CASSLNPVLNSYEQYF. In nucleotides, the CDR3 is TGTGCCAGCAGCTTAAACCCCGTTCTAAACTCCTACGAGCAGTACTTC. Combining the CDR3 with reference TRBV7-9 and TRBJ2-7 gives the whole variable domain DTGVSQNPRHKITKRGQNVTFRCDPISEHNRLYWYRQTLGQGPEFLTYFQNEAQLEKSRLLSDRFSAERPKGSFSTLEIQRTEQGDSAMYLCASSLNPVLNSYEQYFGPGTRLTVT.

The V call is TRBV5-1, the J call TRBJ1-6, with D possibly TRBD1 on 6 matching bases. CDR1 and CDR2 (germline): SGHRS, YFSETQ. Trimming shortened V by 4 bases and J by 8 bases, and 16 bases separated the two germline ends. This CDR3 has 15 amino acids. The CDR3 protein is CASSPRAKGDSPLHF. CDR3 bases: TGCGCCAGCAGCCCTCGGGCCAAGGGGGATTCACCCCTCCACTTT.

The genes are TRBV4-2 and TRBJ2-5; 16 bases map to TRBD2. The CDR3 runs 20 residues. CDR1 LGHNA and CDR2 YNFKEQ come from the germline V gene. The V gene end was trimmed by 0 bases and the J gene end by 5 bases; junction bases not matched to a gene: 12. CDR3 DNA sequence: TGTGCCAGCAGCCAAGACTTCCCGGGACTAGCGGGGGGGCGACAGGAGACCCAGTACTTC. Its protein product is CASSQDFPGLAGGRQETQYF.

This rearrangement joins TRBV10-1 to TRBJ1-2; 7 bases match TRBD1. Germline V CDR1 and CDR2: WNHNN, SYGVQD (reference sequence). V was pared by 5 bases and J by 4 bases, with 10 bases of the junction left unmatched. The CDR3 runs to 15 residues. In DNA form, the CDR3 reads TGCGCCAGCAGTATTGGGCCGGGACAGCGCTATGGCTACACCTTC. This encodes CASSIGPGQRYGYTF.

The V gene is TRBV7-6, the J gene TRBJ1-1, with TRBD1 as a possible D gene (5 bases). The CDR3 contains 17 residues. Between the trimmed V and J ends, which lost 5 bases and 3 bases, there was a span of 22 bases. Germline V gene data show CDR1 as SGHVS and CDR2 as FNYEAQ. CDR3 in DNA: TGTGCCAGCAGCGATGCGGGACTCTTGACCGGAGACACTGAAGCTTTCTTT. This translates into CASSDAGLLTGDTEAFF.

The CDR3 region has the DNA TGCGCCAGCCAGACAGGGCAGGACACTGAAGCTTTCTTT. Protein: CASQTGQDTEAFF. The V and J genes are TRBV5-1 and TRBJ1-1, with 7 bases that match TRBD1. The CDR3 covers 13 residues. Germline CDR1 and CDR2: SGHRS and YFSETQ. Unmatched junction bases numbered 6, after V lost 7 bases and J lost 3 bases. Full variable domain (missing parts from reference TRBV5-1 and TRBJ1-1): KAGVTQTPRYLIKTRGQQVTLSCSPISGHRSVSWYQQTPGQGLQFLFEYFSETQRNKGNFPGRFSGRQFSNSRSEMNVSTLELGDSALYLCASQTGQDTEAFFGQGTRLTVV.

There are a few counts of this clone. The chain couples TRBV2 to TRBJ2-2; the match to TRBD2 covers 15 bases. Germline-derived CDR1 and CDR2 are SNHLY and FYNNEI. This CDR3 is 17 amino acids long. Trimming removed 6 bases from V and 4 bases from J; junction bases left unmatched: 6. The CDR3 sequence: CASRPGLAGGVTGELFF. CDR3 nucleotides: TGTGCCAGCAGACCGGGACTAGCGGGAGGAGTCACCGGGGAGCTGTTTTTT.

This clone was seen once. In DNA, the CDR3 is TGCGCCAGCACTTCCGGGACAGAAGACACTGAAGCTTTCTTT. It codes for CASTSGTEDTEAFF. The rearrangement links TRBV5-1 to TRBJ1-1; 7 bases map to TRBD1. Trimming removed 6 bases from V and 3 bases from J; junction bases left unmatched: 8. Germline assignment: CDR1 SGHRS and CDR2 YFSETQ. The CDR3 extends over 14 amino acids.

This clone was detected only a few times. The CDR3 reads CASRPWRTVNTEAFF. The CDR3 DNA reads TGTGCCAGTAGGCCATGGAGGACGGTGAACACTGAAGCTTTCTTT. The gene calls are TRBV19 and TRBJ1-1; no definite D call. Germline CDR1 LNHDA, CDR2 SQIVND (reference sequence). This CDR3 is 15 amino acids long. The germline V and J ends were trimmed by 6 bases and 0 bases, with 14 bases remaining between them.

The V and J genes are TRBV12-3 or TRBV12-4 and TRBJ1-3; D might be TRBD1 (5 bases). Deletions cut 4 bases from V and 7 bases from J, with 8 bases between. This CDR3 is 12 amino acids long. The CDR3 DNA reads TGTGCCAGCAGTTCAAAGGGGAACACCATATATTTT. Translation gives CASSSKGNTIYF.

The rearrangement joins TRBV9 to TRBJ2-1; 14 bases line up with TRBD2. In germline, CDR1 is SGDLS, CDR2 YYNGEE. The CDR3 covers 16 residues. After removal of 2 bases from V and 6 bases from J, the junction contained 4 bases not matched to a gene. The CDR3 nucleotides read TGTGCCAGCAGCGTGGCAGGGACTAGCGGGAGCAATGAGCAGTTCTTC. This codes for CASSVAGTSGSNEQFF.

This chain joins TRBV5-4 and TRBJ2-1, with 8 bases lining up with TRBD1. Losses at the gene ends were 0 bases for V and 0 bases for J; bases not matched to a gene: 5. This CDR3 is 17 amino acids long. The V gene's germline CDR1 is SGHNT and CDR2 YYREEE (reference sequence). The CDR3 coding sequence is TGTGCCAGCAGCTTGGACAGGGGGAGCTTCTCCTACAATGAGCAGTTCTTC. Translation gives CASSLDRGSFSYNEQFF.